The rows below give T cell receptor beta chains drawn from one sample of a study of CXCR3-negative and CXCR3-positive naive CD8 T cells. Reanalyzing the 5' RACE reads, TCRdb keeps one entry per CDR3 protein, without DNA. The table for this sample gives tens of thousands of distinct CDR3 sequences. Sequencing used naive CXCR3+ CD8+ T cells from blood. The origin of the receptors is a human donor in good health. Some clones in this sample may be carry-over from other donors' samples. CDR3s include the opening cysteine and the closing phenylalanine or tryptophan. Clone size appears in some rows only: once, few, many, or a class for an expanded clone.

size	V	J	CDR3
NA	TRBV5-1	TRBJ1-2	CASSSDSYGYTF
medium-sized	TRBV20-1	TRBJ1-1	CSAGGTGHTEAFF
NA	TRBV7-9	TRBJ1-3	CASSFTPGSGNTIYF
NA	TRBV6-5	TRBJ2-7	CASSYSAQGRPGEQYF
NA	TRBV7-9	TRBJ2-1	CASSPRTEFSSYNEQFF
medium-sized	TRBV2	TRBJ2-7	CASSGSGLTTYEQYF
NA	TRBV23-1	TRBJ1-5	CASSQLQGPQSFYSNQPQHF
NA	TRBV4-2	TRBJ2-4	CASSQDGMETVDLAKNIQYF
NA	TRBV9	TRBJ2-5	CASSVGGIAETQYF
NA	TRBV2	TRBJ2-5	CASSAEAGTEETQYF
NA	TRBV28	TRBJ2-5	CASSPRAGVGETQYF
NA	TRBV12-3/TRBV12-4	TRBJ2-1	CASSIAGGHNEQFF
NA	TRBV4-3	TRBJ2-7	CASSQEWSAGDFNYEQYF
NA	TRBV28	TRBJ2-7	CASSVDRGYSYEQYF
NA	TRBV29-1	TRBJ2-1	CSVEPPAGEGYEQFF
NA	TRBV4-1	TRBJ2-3	CASSPRFDTQYF
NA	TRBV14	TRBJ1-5	CASSLWNQPQHF
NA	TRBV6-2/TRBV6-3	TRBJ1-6	CASSIWRAENSPLHF
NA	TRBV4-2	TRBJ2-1	CASSQDRQGWGEQFF
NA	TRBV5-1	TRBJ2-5	CASSGIMGSIQETQYF
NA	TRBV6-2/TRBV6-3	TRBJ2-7	CASSSENAYEQYF
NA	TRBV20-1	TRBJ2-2	CSARDQGANTGELFF
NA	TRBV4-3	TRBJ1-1	CASSPTRDREQWSEAFF
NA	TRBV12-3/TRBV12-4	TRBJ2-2	CASRSIEGPGELFF
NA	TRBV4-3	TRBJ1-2	CASSQGVGGQGYGYTF
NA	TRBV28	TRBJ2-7	CASSPGTADSYEQYF